This is a list of T cell receptor beta chains from one sample in a study of regulatory T cells in long-lasting Graves disease. TCRdb reprocessed the multiplex PCR reads with MiXCR, giving one entry per CDR3 protein. Of hundreds of thousands of distinct CDR3 sequences detected, approximately 15% appear once; the ten largest clones hold approximately 9.3%. Separately, the same data were catalogued under a study of T cells in Graves' hyperthyroidism and ophthalmopathy.

The sequencing here drew on peripheral blood mononuclear cells (PBMCs), taken at new diagnosis, from a patient treated with antithyroid drugs. The receptors shown here come from a young man with Graves disease. Each CDR3 is given with its conserved first and last residue. The D gene is left open where the match is weak. Rows give clone size only sometimes, using once, few, many, or a class for an expanded clone.

-	TRBV7-3	TRBJ2-3	many	CASSFDSDTQYF	TGTGCCAGCAGCTTTGACTCAGATACGCAGTATTTT
-	TRBV20-1	TRBJ1-5	few	CSAREMVWGFSNQPQHF	TGCAGTGCTAGAGAGATGGTATGGGGTTTTAGCAATCAGCCCCAGCATTTT
-	TRBV3-1	TRBJ1-6	-	CASSQNTWVAPLHF	TGTGCCAGCAGCCAAAACACCTGGGTTGCACCCCTCCACTTT
TRBD2	TRBV20-1	TRBJ2-1	many	CRARLAGAHEQFF	TGCAGGGCAAGACTAGCGGGAGCGCATGAGCAGTTCTTC
-	TRBV19	TRBJ2-7	few	CASSIDGSSYEQYF	TGTGCCAGTAGTATCGACGGGAGCTCCTACGAGCAGTACTTC
-	TRBV12-3/TRBV12-4	TRBJ2-3	many	CASSFGTLGDTQYF	TGTGCCAGCAGTTTTGGAACCCTGGGAGATACGCAGTATTTT
TRBD1	TRBV28	TRBJ2-3	-	CASNLQGSDTQYF	TGTGCCAGCAATCTACAGGGGTCAGATACGCAGTATTTT
-	TRBV7-8	TRBJ2-3	-	CASRNSREFLADTQYF	TGTGCCAGCCGTAATAGTCGGGAGTTCCTGGCAGATACGCAGTATTTT
TRBD2	TRBV12-3/TRBV12-4	TRBJ2-7	few	CASSGLAGEDDEQYF	TGTGCCAGCAGTGGACTAGCGGGAGAGGATGACGAGCAGTACTTC
TRBD2	TRBV6-1	TRBJ2-1	many	CASSEGGLAGGGYNEQFF	TGTGCCAGCAGTGAAGGGGGACTAGCGGGAGGGGGATACAATGAGCAGTTCTTC
TRBD1	TRBV4-2	TRBJ2-7	many	CASSQVIRGPRGEEQYF	TGTGCCAGCAGCCAAGTTATCAGGGGGCCTAGGGGAGAAGAGCAGTACTTC
-	TRBV5-1	TRBJ2-1	few	CASGFIGINEQFF	TGCGCCAGCGGGTTTATTGGAATCAATGAGCAGTTCTTC
-	TRBV19	TRBJ2-3	-	CASSTRATDTQYF	TGTGCCAGTAGTACCCGAGCCACGGATACGCAGTATTTT
-	TRBV19	TRBJ2-5	few	CASSIGPAQETQYF	TGTGCCAGTAGTATCGGCCCGGCCCAAGAGACCCAGTACTTC
TRBD1	TRBV3-1	TRBJ1-2	many	CASSQGKTGGNGYTF	TGTGCCAGCAGCCAAGGAAAGACAGGGGGCAATGGCTACACCTTC
-	TRBV12-3/TRBV12-4	TRBJ2-7	many	CASSVRGWEQYF	TGTGCCAGCAGTGTACGTGGCTGGGAGCAGTACTTC
-	TRBV2	TRBJ1-4	few	CASSFRDLRVTREKLFF	TGTGCCAGCAGTTTTAGAGACCTCAGGGTCACCCGTGAAAAACTGTTTTTT
TRBD1	TRBV2	TRBJ2-7	many	CASISSGTGRREQYF	TGTGCCAGCATTTCCTCCGGGACAGGGCGGCGAGAGCAGTACTTC
TRBD1	TRBV12-3/TRBV12-4	TRBJ1-2	many	CASSLAGQGSDSTF	TGTGCCAGCAGTTTGGCGGGACAGGGTTCTGACTCCACCTTC
-	TRBV5-1	TRBJ2-1	many	CASSLVPGLGNEQFF	TGCGCCAGCAGCTTGGTTCCGGGCTTGGGCAATGAGCAGTTCTTC
TRBD2	TRBV5-1	TRBJ2-3	many	CASAPSGRSDTQYF	TGCGCCAGCGCGCCTAGCGGGAGGTCGGATACGCAGTATTTT
-	TRBV6-1	TRBJ2-5	many	CASSKTGGRVQETQYF	TGTGCCAGCAGCAAAACGGGTGGTCGGGTCCAAGAGACCCAGTACTTC
TRBD1	TRBV10-1	TRBJ2-7	many	CASSGRQGSYEQYF	TGCGCCAGCAGTGGCCGACAGGGATCCTACGAGCAGTACTTC
-	TRBV12-3/TRBV12-4	TRBJ2-3	many	CASITTAGGTDTQYF	TGTGCCAGCATCACGACGGCAGGGGGCACAGATACGCAGTATTTT
-	TRBV5-1	TRBJ1-1	few	CASSLQGPGTKAFF	TGCGCCAGCAGCTTGCAGGGTCCAGGCACTAAAGCTTTCTTT
-	TRBV6-2/TRBV6-3	TRBJ1-3	many	CASRAGPGNTIYF	TGTGCCAGCAGAGCCGGACCGGGAAACACCATATATTTT
-	TRBV2	TRBJ1-1	many	CASRRVTGLGYEAFF	TGTGCCAGCAGAAGAGTGACGGGCCTCGGCTATGAAGCTTTCTTT
TRBD1	TRBV27	TRBJ1-1	many	CASSPDRGRLNTEAFF	TGTGCCAGCAGTCCCGACAGGGGGCGGTTGAACACTGAAGCTTTCTTT
-	TRBV30	TRBJ1-2	-	CAWTGGGSSYGYTF	TGTGCCTGGACGGGGGGGGGCAGTTCTTATGGCTACACCTTC
TRBD1	TRBV19	TRBJ2-5	few	CASSSRGYQETQYF	TGTGCCAGTAGTTCCAGGGGGTACCAAGAGACCCAGTACTTC
-	TRBV27	TRBJ1-5	-	CASTSVGGGNQPQHF	TGTGCCAGCACTTCAGTGGGGGGCGGCAATCAGCCCCAGCATTTT
-	TRBV4-1	TRBJ2-3	-	CASSRRDTQYF	TGCGCCAGCAGCCGCCGAGATACGCAGTATTTT
-	TRBV13	TRBJ2-2	many	CASTRFTGELFF	TGTGCCAGCACGAGGTTTACCGGGGAGCTGTTTTTT
-	TRBV5-1	TRBJ1-1	many	CASRDTIGPTEAFF	TGCGCCAGCAGAGACACCATCGGGCCCACTGAAGCTTTCTTT
-	TRBV27	TRBJ2-4	once	CASSRLGSLAKNIQYF	TGTGCCAGCAGCCGACTAGGGTCCCTAGCCAAAAACATTCAGTACTTC
TRBD1	TRBV2	TRBJ2-7	many	CARDSTGDSYEQYF	TGTGCCAGAGACTCGACAGGGGACTCCTACGAGCAGTACTTC
TRBD2	TRBV7-9	TRBJ2-5	many	CASSSVAGGLETQYF	TGTGCCAGCAGCTCCGTAGCGGGAGGTCTAGAGACCCAGTACTTC
-	TRBV18	TRBJ2-3	many	CASSITGSADTQYF	TGTGCCAGCTCAATAACAGGGTCGGCGGATACGCAGTATTTT
-	TRBV20-1	TRBJ2-7	-	CSPRTDSCEQYF	TGTTCTCCTCGGACAGATTCCTGCGAGCAGTACTTC
-	TRBV20-1	TRBJ2-5	-	CSAKSGTAQETQYF	TGCAGTGCAAAATCAGGGACTGCCCAAGAGACCCAGTACTTC
-	TRBV12-3/TRBV12-4	TRBJ1-2	-	CASSFSIRETSGYTF	TGTGCCAGCAGTTTTTCGATCAGGGAGACCTCGGGCTACACCTTC
TRBD1	TRBV10-3	TRBJ2-3	many	CAISRQGESRTDTQYF	TGTGCCATCAGCCGACAGGGGGAATCCCGCACAGATACGCAGTATTTT
TRBD1	TRBV27	TRBJ1-5	many	CASSLAGGRQPQHF	TGTGCCAGCAGTTTAGCAGGGGGTCGGCAGCCCCAGCATTTT
-	TRBV5-1	TRBJ2-2	few	CASSFTHPGELFF	TGCGCCAGCAGTTTTACCCACCCCGGGGAGCTGTTTTTT
TRBD2	TRBV20-1	TRBJ2-5	many	CSAIEVAGGETQYF	TGCAGTGCAATAGAAGTAGCGGGAGGGGAGACCCAGTACTTC
TRBD2	TRBV6-2/TRBV6-3	TRBJ2-3	-	CASSDRTSGRGGMITDTQYF	TGTGCCAGCAGTGATAGGACTAGCGGGAGGGGGGGAATGATCACAGATACGCAGTATTTT
TRBD1	TRBV18	TRBJ2-7	many	CASSPPDQGAGEQYF	TGTGCCAGCTCACCACCGGATCAGGGGGCGGGCGAGCAGTACTTC
-	TRBV7-9	TRBJ2-1	few	CASSLAQSRGRNEQFF	TGTGCCAGCAGCTTAGCTCAAAGTAGGGGGAGGAATGAGCAGTTCTTC
-	TRBV20-1	TRBJ2-1	many	CSASLTALYNEQFF	TGCAGTGCTAGTCTCACTGCGTTGTACAATGAGCAGTTCTTC